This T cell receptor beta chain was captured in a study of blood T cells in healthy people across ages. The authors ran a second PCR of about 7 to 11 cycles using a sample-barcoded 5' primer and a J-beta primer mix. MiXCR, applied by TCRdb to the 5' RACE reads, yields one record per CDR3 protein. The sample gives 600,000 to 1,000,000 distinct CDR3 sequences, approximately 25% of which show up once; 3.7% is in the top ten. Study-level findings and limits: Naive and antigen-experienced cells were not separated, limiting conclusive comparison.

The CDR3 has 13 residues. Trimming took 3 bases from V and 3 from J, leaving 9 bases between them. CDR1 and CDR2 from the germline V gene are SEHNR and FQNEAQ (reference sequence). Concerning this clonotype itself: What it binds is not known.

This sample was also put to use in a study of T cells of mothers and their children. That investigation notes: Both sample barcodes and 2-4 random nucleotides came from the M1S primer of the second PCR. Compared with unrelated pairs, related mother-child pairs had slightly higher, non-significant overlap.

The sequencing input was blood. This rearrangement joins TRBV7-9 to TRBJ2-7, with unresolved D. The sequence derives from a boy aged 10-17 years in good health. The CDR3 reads CASSFGTYYEQYF. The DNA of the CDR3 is TGTGCCAGCAGCTTCGGCACCTACTACGAGCAGTACTTC.